This TCR beta chain was observed in a study of tissue T cells after allogeneic stem cell transplantation. Regarding the study as a whole: Some tissue clones might be persisting host cells; their alloreactivity or antigen specificity was not determined. Only a limited share of tissue TCRs appeared in blood or spleen. Limitations included a small, clinically heterogeneous cohort and limited sampling depth.

Germline V CDR1 and CDR2: SGHSA, FRNQAP. The CDR3 is made up of 14 amino acids. After removal of 1 base from V and 4 bases from J, the junction contained 3 bases not matched to a gene. About this clone itself: The target antigen is unknown. These gene names are mouse names. Read data end 1 residue before the CDR3 end; the end is taken from the germline J gene.

Measured with immunoSEQ multiplex PCR; TCRdb has only the in-frame clones, and not every one. This table holds approximately 11,000 clones, 35% to 40% found once. This sample's time point: mouse harvest day 7 after allogeneic transplant. Each mouse received 10^7 T-cell-depleted marrow cells plus 10^6 splenic CD5+ T cells by tail vein. Mice had MHC-mismatched B6 into BALB/c GVHD, sampled day 7 or 14. The V gene is TRBV16, the J gene TRBJ1-1; 7 bases align to TRBD1. The clonotype was recovered from a female BALB/c mouse given C57BL/6 T cells with graft-versus-host disease after an allogeneic hematopoietic cell transplant. Sequenced input: skin. CDR3 DNA, as far as it was read: TGTGCAAGCAGCTTAGCCCCAGGGGGCACAGAAGTCTTC. This gives the protein CASSLAPGGTEVF. Given in full, the CDR3 is CASSLAPGGTEVFF.